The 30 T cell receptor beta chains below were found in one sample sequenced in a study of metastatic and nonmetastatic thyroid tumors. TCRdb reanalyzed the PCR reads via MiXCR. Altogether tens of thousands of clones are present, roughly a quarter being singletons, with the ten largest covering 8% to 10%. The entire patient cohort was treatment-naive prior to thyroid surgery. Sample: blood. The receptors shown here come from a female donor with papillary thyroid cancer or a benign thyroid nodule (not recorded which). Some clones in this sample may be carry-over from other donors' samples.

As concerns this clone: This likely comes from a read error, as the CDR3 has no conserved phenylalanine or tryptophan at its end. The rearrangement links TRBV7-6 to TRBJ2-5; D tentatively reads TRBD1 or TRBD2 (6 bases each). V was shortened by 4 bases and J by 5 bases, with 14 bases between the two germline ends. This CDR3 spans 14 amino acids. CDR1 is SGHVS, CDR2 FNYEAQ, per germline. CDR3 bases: TGTGCCAGCAGCTCGATGAAAGGGGGGGAGACCCAGTACTTA. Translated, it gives CASSSMKGGETQYL.

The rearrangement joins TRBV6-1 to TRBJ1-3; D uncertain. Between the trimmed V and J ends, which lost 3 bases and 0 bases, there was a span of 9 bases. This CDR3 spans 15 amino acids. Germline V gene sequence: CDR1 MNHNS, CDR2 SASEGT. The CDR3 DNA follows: TGTGCCAGCAGTGATCCCCACTTCTCTGGAAACACCATATATTTT. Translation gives CASSDPHFSGNTIYF.

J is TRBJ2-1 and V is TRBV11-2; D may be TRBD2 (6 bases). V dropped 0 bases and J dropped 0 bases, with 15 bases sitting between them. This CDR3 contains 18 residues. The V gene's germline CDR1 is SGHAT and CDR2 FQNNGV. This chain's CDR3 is CASSLDSPGVSSYNEQFF. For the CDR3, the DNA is TGTGCCAGCAGCTTAGACTCTCCGGGAGTTAGCTCCTACAATGAGCAGTTCTTC.

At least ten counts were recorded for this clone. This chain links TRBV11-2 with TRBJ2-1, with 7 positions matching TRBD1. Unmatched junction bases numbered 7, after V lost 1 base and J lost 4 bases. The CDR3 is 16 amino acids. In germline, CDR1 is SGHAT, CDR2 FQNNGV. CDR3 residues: CASSLGVTGLYNEQFF. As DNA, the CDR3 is TGTGCCAGCAGCTTAGGGGTGACAGGGTTATACAATGAGCAGTTCTTC.

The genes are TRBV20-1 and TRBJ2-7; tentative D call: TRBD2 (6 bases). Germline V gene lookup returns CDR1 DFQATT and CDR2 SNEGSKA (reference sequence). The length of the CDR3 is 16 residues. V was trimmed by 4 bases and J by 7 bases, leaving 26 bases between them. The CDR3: CSAISDRVGRRVEQYF. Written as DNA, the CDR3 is TGCAGTGCTATAAGTGACAGAGTCGGACGGAGGGTGGAGCAGTACTTC.

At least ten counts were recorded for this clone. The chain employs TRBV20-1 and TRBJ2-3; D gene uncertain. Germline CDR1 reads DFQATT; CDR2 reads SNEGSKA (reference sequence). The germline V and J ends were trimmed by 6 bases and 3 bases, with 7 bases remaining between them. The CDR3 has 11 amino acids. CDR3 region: CSASETDTQYF. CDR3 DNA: TGCAGTGCGAGCGAAACAGATACGCAGTATTTT.

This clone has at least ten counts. The chain's CDR3 is CSASGGSNEQFF. CDR3 bases: TGCAGTGCTAGCGGGGGGTCCAATGAGCAGTTCTTC. The chain uses TRBV20-1 and TRBJ2-1, with 7 bases aligning to TRBD2. Germline V gives CDR1 DFQATT, CDR2 SNEGSKA (reference sequence). CDR3 length: 12 amino acids. V was pared by 3 bases and J by 6 bases, with 2 bases of the junction left unmatched.

The CDR3 sequence: CASSSDNSNQPQHF. The CDR3 coding sequence is TGTGCCAGCAGTTCTGACAATAGCAATCAGCCCCAGCATTTT. The rearrangement joins TRBV12-3 or TRBV12-4 to TRBJ1-5; no clear D. Trimming took off 4 bases at V and 0 bases at J, with 7 bases between the two ends. The CDR3 contains 14 residues.

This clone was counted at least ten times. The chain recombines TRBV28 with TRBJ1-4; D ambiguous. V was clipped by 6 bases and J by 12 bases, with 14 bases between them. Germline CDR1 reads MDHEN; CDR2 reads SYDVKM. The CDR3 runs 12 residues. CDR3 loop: CASRKTREELFF. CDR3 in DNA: TGTGCCAGCAGAAAAACAAGGGAGGAACTGTTTTTT.

CDR3 in amino acids: CASRGIGPQHF. CDR3 DNA sequence: TGTGCCAGCAGAGGGATTGGGCCCCAGCATTTT. This rearrangement joins TRBV27 to TRBJ1-5; D is unclear. Germline assignment: CDR1 MNHEY and CDR2 SMNVEV (reference sequence). V gave up 6 bases and J gave up 9 bases, with 9 bases separating them. The CDR3 length is 11 residues.

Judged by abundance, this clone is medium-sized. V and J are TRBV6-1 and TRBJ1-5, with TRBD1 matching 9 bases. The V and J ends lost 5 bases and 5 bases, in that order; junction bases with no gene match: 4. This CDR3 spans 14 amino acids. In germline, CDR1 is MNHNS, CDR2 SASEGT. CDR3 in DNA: TGTGCCAGCAGTCAAAGACAGGGGGATCAGCCCCAGCATTTT. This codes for CASSQRQGDQPQHF.

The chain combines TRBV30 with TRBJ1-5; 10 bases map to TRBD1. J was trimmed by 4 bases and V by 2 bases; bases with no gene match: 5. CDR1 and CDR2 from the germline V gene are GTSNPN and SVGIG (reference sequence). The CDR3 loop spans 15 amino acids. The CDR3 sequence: CAWSPKDRGNQPQHF. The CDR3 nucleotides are TGTGCCTGGAGTCCGAAGGACAGGGGGAATCAGCCCCAGCATTTT.

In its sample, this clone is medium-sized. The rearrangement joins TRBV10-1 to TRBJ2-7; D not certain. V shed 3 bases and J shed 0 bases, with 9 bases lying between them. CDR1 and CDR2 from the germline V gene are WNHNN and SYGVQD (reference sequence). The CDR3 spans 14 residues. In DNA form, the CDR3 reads TGCGCCAGCAGTGAAGGCTCTCCCTCCTACGAGCAGTACTTC. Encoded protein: CASSEGSPSYEQYF.

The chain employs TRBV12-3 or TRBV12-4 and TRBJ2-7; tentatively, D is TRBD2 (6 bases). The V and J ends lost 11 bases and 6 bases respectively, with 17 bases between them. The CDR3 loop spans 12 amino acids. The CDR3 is CAGRWKVGEQYF. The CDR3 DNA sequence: TGTGCCGGGAGGTGGAAGGTGGGCGAGCAGTACTTC.

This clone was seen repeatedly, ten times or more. CDR3 residues: CASSIGGTGVRNEQFF. The DNA of the CDR3 is TGTGCCAGTAGTATTGGCGGGACAGGGGTTCGCAATGAGCAGTTCTTC. V is TRBV19 and J is TRBJ2-1; 10 bases are a match to TRBD1. Per germline, CDR1 LNHDA and CDR2 SQIVND (reference sequence). This CDR3 contains 16 residues. Losses at the gene ends were 3 bases for V and 6 bases for J; bases not matched to a gene: 8.

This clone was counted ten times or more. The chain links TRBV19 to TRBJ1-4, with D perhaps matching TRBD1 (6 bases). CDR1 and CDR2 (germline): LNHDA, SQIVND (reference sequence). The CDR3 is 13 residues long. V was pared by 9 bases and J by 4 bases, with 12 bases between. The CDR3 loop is CASADRINEKLFF. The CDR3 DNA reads TGTGCCAGCGCGGACAGAATTAATGAAAAACTGTTTTTT.

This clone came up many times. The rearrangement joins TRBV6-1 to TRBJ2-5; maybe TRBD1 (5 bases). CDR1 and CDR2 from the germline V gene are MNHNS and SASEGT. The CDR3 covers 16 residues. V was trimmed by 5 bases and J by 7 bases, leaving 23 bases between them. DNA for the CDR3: TGTGCCAGCAGTCCCCGCGACAGAAGAGATTTCGGGACCCAGTACTTC. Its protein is CASSPRDRRDFGTQYF.

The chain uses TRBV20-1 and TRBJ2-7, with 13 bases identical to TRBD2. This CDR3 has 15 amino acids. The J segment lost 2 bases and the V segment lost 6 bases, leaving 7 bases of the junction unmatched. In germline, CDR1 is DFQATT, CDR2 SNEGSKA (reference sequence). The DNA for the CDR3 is TGCAGTGCCTTATACGGGACTAGCGGGACCTACGAGCAGTACTTC. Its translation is CSALYGTSGTYEQYF.

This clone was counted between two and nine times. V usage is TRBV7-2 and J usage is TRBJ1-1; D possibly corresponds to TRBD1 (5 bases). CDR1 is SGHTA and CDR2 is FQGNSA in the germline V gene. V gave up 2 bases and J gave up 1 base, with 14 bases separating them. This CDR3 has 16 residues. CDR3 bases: TGTGCCAGCAGCTTAACGGTTGGGGGGAGGAACACTGAAGCTTTCTTT. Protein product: CASSLTVGGRNTEAFF. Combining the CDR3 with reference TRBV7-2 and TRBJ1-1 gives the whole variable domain GAGVSQSPSNKVTEKGKDVELRCDPISGHTALYWYRQSLGQGLEFLIYFQGNSAPDKSGLPSDRFSAERTGGSVSTLTIQRTQQEDSAVYLCASSLTVGGRNTEAFFGQGTRLTVV.

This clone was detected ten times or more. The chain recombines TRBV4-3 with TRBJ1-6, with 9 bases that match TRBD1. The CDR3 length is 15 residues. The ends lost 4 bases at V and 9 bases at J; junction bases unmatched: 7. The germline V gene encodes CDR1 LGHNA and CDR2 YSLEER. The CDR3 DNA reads TGCGCCAGCAGCCTGAACAGGGGGCCAGCTTCACCCCTCCACTTT. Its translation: CASSLNRGPASPLHF.

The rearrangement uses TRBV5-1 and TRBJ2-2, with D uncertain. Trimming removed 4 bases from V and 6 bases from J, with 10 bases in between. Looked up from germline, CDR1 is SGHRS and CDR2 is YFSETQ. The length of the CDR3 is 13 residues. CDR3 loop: CASSEDPSGELFF. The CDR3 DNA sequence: TGCGCCAGCAGCGAGGACCCGTCCGGGGAGCTGTTTTTT.

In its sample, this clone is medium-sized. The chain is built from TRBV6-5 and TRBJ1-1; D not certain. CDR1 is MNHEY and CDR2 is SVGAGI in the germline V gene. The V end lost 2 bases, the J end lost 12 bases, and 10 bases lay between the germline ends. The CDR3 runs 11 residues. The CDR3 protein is CASSYQRASFF. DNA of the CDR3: TGTGCCAGCAGTTACCAGAGGGCCTCTTTCTTT.

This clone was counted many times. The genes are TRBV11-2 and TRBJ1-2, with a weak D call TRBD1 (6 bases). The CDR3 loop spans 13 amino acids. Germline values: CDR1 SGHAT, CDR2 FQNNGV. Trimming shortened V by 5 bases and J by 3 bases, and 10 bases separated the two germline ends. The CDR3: CASSPDSYYGYTF. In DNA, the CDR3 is TGTGCCAGCAGCCCGGACAGTTACTATGGCTACACCTTC.

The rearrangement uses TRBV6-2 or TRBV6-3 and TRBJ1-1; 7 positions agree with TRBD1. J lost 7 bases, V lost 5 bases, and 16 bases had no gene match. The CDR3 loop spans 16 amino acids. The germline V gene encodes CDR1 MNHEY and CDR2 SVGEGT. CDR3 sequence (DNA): TGTGCCAGCAGTACAGGGGACAACTGGGGTCCGTATGAAGCTTTCTTT. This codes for CASSTGDNWGPYEAFF.

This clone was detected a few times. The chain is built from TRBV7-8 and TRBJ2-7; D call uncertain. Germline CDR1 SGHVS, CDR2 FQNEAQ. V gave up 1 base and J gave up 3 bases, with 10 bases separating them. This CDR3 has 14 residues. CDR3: CASSLVGRGYEQYF. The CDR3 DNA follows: TGTGCCAGCAGCTTAGTAGGGCGCGGCTACGAGCAGTACTTC.

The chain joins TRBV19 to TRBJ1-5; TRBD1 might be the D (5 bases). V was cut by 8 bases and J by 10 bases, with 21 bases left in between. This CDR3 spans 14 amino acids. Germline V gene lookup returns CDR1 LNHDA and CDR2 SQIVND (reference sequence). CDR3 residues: CASSGSGGSHPQHF. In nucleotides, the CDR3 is TGTGCCAGTTCCGGGTCCGGGGGAAGCCATCCCCAGCATTTT.

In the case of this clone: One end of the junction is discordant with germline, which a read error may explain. CDR3 DNA: TGTTCCAGCAGCCAAGAGGGGGGGCTGGAGGAGACCCAGTACTTC. Protein: CSSSQEGGLEETQYF. This sequence joins TRBV4-2 and TRBJ2-5; tentative D call: TRBD2 (7 bases). Germline assignment: CDR1 LGHNA and CDR2 YNFKEQ. The CDR3 has 15 residues.

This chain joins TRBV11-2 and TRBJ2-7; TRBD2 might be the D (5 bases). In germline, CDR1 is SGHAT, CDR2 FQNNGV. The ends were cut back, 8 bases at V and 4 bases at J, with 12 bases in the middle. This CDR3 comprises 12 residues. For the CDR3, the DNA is TGTGCCAGCGGGGATGGGAGATACGAGCAGTACTTC. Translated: CASGDGRYEQYF.

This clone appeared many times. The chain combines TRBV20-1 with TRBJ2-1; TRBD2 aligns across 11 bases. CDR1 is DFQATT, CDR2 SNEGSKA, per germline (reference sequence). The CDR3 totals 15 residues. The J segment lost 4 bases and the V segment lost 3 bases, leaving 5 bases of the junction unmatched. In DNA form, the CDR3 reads TGCAGTGCTAGCCCCGGGACTAGCGGTTACAATGAGCAGTTCTTC. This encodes CSASPGTSGYNEQFF.

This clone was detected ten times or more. The chain's CDR3 is CASNQPTGVTGNTIYF. CDR3 bases: TGTGCCAGCAACCAACCGACAGGGGTTACTGGAAACACCATATATTTT. This chain connects TRBV5-5 to TRBJ1-3; TRBD1 aligns across 8 bases. Trimming at V came to 6 bases and at J to 2 bases, leaving 10 bases not matched to a gene. Germline V gives CDR1 SGHKS, CDR2 YYEKEE (reference sequence). The CDR3 totals 16 residues.